Below are 29 T cell receptor beta chains sequenced from a single sample in a study of graft-versus-host responses after intestinal transplantation. Profiled with immunoSEQ multiplex PCR; TCRdb holds only in-frame clones, not every one. Of more than 20,000 clones in the sample, approximately 92% were seen once. Sequences were derived from PBMCs, sampled approximately 65 days after intestinal transplantation. The receptors were sampled from a human patient who received an intestinal transplant, so some T cells may come from the graft donor.

This clone was detected a few times. The chain couples TRBV7-2 to TRBJ2-7; tentatively, D is TRBD2 (6 bases). Germline values: CDR1 SGHTA, CDR2 FQGNSA. CDR3 size: 18 residues. V was clipped by 4 bases and J by 2 bases, with 24 bases between them. Here the CDR3 reads CASSSPRGSGEHPYEQYF. CDR3 nucleotides: TGTGCCAGCAGCTCCCCCCGGGGGTCGGGGGAGCACCCCTACGAGCAGTACTTC.

The chain combines TRBV6-1 with TRBJ1-5; D is unresolved. The CDR3 length is 12 residues. Germline lookup yields CDR1 MNHNS and CDR2 SASEGT. Trimming left V 2 bases short and J 15 bases short, with 14 bases between. The CDR3 protein is CASSETPGILHF. CDR3 nucleotide sequence: TGTGCCAGCAGTGAAACGCCAGGAATTTTGCATTTT.

The chain links TRBV18 to TRBJ2-1, with 7 bases identical to TRBD2. The length of the CDR3 is 17 residues. Germline V gives CDR1 KGHSH, CDR2 LQKENI. Trimming at V came to 3 bases and at J to 0 bases, leaving 8 bases not matched to a gene. The CDR3 here is CASSPRAGLDSYNEQFF. CDR3 sequence (DNA): TGTGCCAGCTCACCCCGAGCGGGGTTGGACTCCTACAATGAGCAGTTCTTC.

The V gene is TRBV19, the J gene TRBJ1-1; TRBD1 is a possible D gene (6 bases). The CDR3 length is 13 residues. Germline values: CDR1 LNHDA, CDR2 SQIVND (reference sequence). With 10 bases removed from V and 4 bases from J, the gap between germline ends came to 16 bases. The CDR3, as DNA: TGTGCCACATACAGGGAGATAGGCACTGAAGCTTTCTTT. This encodes CATYREIGTEAFF.

This clone was detected only a few times. This sequence joins TRBV6-4 and TRBJ2-3; 8 bases map to TRBD2. CDR1 is MRHNA, CDR2 SNTAGT, per germline. The J segment lost 1 base and the V segment lost 4 bases, leaving 1 base of the junction unmatched. The length of the CDR3 is 14 residues. CDR3: CASSVSGGTDTQYF. For the CDR3, the DNA is TGTGCCAGCAGTGTTAGCGGGGGCACAGATACGCAGTATTTT.

The chain links TRBV27 to TRBJ1-4; no definite D call. V gave up 6 bases and J gave up 2 bases, with 13 bases separating them. Germline values: CDR1 MNHEY, CDR2 SMNVEV (reference sequence). This CDR3 has 15 amino acids. As DNA, the CDR3 is TGTGCCAGCAGCCTAATGGCAGCCACTAATGAAAAACTGTTTTTT. Translating it yields CASSLMAATNEKLFF.

The J gene is TRBJ2-7, the V gene TRBV30; a possible D gene is TRBD1 (5 bases). The length of the CDR3 is 14 residues. Germline V gene sequence: CDR1 GTSNPN, CDR2 SVGIG (reference sequence). The V and J ends lost 1 base and 3 bases respectively, with 13 bases between them. The CDR3 region has the DNA TGTGCCTGGAGTGCAGGGCCCTACTACTACGAGCAGTACTTC. Its protein product is CAWSAGPYYYEQYF.

This clone was seen more than once but under ten times. This chain links TRBV10-3 with TRBJ2-6; D gene uncertain. This CDR3 has 16 amino acids. Germline CDR1 is ENHRY and CDR2 is SYGVKD. V lost 5 bases and J lost 3, with 14 bases in between. The CDR3 DNA follows: TGTGCCATCAGTACCCAGGTGGGCTATGGGGCCAACGTCCTGACTTTC. Translation: CAISTQVGYGANVLTF.

The chain employs TRBV15 and TRBJ1-1; TRBD1 matches at 11 bases. Germline loops: CDR1 LNHNV, CDR2 YYDKDF (reference sequence). The J segment lost 5 bases and the V segment lost 4 bases, leaving 6 bases of the junction unmatched. CDR3 size: 15 residues. In nucleotides, the CDR3 is TGTGCCACCAGCATCGAGGGACAGGGGGAGACTGAAGCTTTCTTT. This translates into CATSIEGQGETEAFF.

The CDR3 DNA follows: TGTGCCAGCAGTCTACACCGGGCCCTAAATTCACCCCTCCACTTT. Residues: CASSLHRALNSPLHF. The chain employs TRBV27 and TRBJ1-6; no definite D call. Germline lookup yields CDR1 MNHEY and CDR2 SMNVEV (reference sequence). The CDR3 has 15 amino acids. V dropped 5 bases and J dropped 7 bases, with 15 bases sitting between them.

V and J are TRBV29-1 and TRBJ2-7; the match to TRBD1 covers 7 bases. The CDR3 totals 15 residues. V trimming: 4 bases; J trimming: 0 bases; junction bases outside the gene matches: 9. CDR1 SQVTM and CDR2 ANQGSEA come from the germline V gene. The CDR3 coding sequence is TGCAGCGTTGTATCCTCACAGGGGAGCTCCTACGAGCAGTACTTC. Translated, it gives CSVVSSQGSSYEQYF.

The chain couples TRBV5-4 to TRBJ2-1; D tentatively fits TRBD1 or TRBD2 (5 bases each). Germline V gene sequence: CDR1 SGHNT, CDR2 YYREEE (reference sequence). Trimming cost V 2 bases and J 2 bases, with 17 bases left between them. This CDR3 is built from 17 residues. The CDR3 protein is CASSLGTLHPPYNEQFF. CDR3 DNA: TGTGCCAGCAGCTTAGGGACCTTACACCCCCCCTACAATGAGCAGTTCTTC.

This clone has a handful of counts. The rearrangement links TRBV5-1 to TRBJ1-5, with 7 nucleotides matching TRBD1. Germline-derived CDR1 and CDR2 are SGHRS and YFSETQ. The CDR3 length is 14 residues. After removal of 4 bases from V and 4 bases from J, the junction contained 5 bases not matched to a gene. The CDR3 DNA sequence: TGCGCCAGCAGCCGGGACAGCTTAAATCAGCCCCAGCATTTT. Protein: CASSRDSLNQPQHF.

This clone showed up just a few times. The J gene is TRBJ1-5, the V gene TRBV19, with a weak D call TRBD1 (5 bases). Germline V gene data show CDR1 as LNHDA and CDR2 as SQIVND (reference sequence). This CDR3 has 16 residues. V dropped 8 bases and J dropped 0 bases, with 17 bases sitting between them. Written as DNA, the CDR3 is TGTGCCAGTTCTTCCGGGGACGGAAATAGCAATCAGCCCCAGCATTTT. Its translation: CASSSGDGNSNQPQHF.

In DNA, the CDR3 is TGTGCCAGCAGTGTTTCAGGGGGCGGTTACGAGCAGTACTTC. This gives the protein CASSVSGGGYEQYF. The chain is built from TRBV2 and TRBJ2-5, with 8 positions matching TRBD1. The better agreement between TRBJ2-7 and the DNA end casts doubt on the J call. The length of the CDR3 is 14 residues. Germline V gene sequence: CDR1 SNHLY, CDR2 FYNNEI.

The rearrangement joins TRBV7-2 to TRBJ2-5; tentatively, D is TRBD1 (5 bases). V lost 4 bases, J lost 4 bases, and 10 bases lay in between. Germline values: CDR1 SGHTA, CDR2 FQGNSA. The CDR3 has 13 amino acids. CDR3 residues: CASSSRRGETQYF. CDR3 coding DNA: TGTGCCAGCAGCTCCCGAAGGGGAGAGACCCAGTACTTC.

The rearrangement joins TRBV4-3 to TRBJ1-5; no definite D call. V lost 0 bases, J lost 1 base, and 10 bases lay in between. CDR1 and CDR2 from the germline V gene are LGHNA and YSLEER. The CDR3 totals 16 residues. CDR3 coding DNA: TGCGCCAGCAGCCAAGATCGAGCCGGCAGCAATCAGCCCCAGCATTTT. It specifies CASSQDRAGSNQPQHF.

The CDR3 bases are TGCGCCAGCAGCCAAGATCGGCGAGGGAAGGGTAACTATGGCTACACCTTC. Its protein product is CASSQDRRGKGNYGYTF. The chain employs TRBV4-3 and TRBJ1-2; D is uncertain. Germline CDR1 LGHNA, CDR2 YSLEER. This CDR3 spans 17 amino acids. Trimming shortened V by 0 bases and J by 1 base, and 15 bases separated the two germline ends.

The chain recombines TRBV27 with TRBJ1-5; no reliable D call. V was trimmed by 3 bases and J by 7 bases, leaving 10 bases between them. Germline-derived CDR1 and CDR2 are MNHEY and SMNVEV (reference sequence). The CDR3 runs 13 residues. CDR3 in amino acids: CASSFGRGQPQHF. The CDR3 DNA sequence: TGTGCCAGCAGTTTTGGGCGCGGACAGCCCCAGCATTTT.

The chain employs TRBV12-5 and TRBJ2-3; D remains ambiguous. CDR1 is LGHNT and CDR2 is FRNRAP in the germline V gene. The CDR3 length is 16 residues. V was trimmed by 0 bases and J by 1 base, leaving 11 bases between them. CDR3 bases: TGTGCTAGTGGTTTGGTAATCGGTGGCCGCACAGATACGCAGTATTTT. Protein: CASGLVIGGRTDTQYF.

V usage is TRBV10-1 and J usage is TRBJ2-1; the D is unclear. Trimming stripped 6 bases from V and 8 bases from J, with 2 bases between. This CDR3 comprises 9 residues. CDR1 and CDR2 from the germline V gene are WNHNN and SYGVQD (reference sequence). CDR3: CASSHEQFF. CDR3 nucleotides: TGCGCCAGCAGCCATGAGCAGTTCTTC.

The V and J genes are TRBV7-2 and TRBJ2-3, with D possibly called TRBD1 or TRBD2 (5 bases each). The CDR3 spans 16 residues. The ends were cut back, 1 base at V and 6 bases at J, with 17 bases in the middle. Germline loops: CDR1 SGHTA, CDR2 FQGNSA. DNA for the CDR3: TGTGCCAGCAGCTTAGGGGACGGATCCGGTAGTGATACGCAGTATTTT. Protein: CASSLGDGSGSDTQYF.

The gene calls are TRBV4-1 and TRBJ1-4; possibly TRBD1 for D (6 bases). Germline lookup yields CDR1 MGHRA and CDR2 YSYEKL. The CDR3 has 15 amino acids. V was shortened by 2 bases and J by 3 bases, with 10 bases between the two germline ends. Here the CDR3 reads CASSQSQGANEKLFF. The CDR3, as DNA: TGCGCCAGCAGCCAATCACAGGGAGCTAATGAAAAACTGTTTTTT.

V usage is TRBV5-6 and J usage is TRBJ2-1; the match to TRBD1 covers 7 bases. V gave up 4 bases and J gave up 6 bases; unmatched junction bases: 4. Looked up from germline, CDR1 is SGHDT and CDR2 is YYEEEE. The length of the CDR3 is 13 residues. The CDR3 reads CASSLRDSNEQFF. As DNA, the CDR3 is TGTGCCAGCAGCCTTCGGGACAGCAATGAGCAGTTCTTC.

The chain recombines TRBV5-1 with TRBJ2-7; D unresolved. The germline CDR1 and CDR2 sequences are SGHRS and YFSETQ. With 0 bases removed from V and 3 bases from J, the gap between germline ends came to 10 bases. This CDR3 has 14 amino acids. The CDR3 bases are TGCGCCAGCAGCTTGGCAGCAGGTGGCTACGAGCAGTACTTC. This codes for CASSLAAGGYEQYF.

V usage is TRBV7-2 and J usage is TRBJ2-1; TRBD1 matches 8 bases. CDR1 SGHTA and CDR2 FQGNSA come from the germline V gene. This CDR3 has 15 residues. The ends lost 3 bases at V and 6 bases at J; junction bases unmatched: 7. The CDR3 DNA is TGTGCCAGCAGCTTCCACAGGGGGTTACTCAATGAGCAGTTCTTC. Translation gives CASSFHRGLLNEQFF.

The CDR3 loop is CASSLQGHNYGSYSYEQYF. The CDR3 nucleotides are TGTGCCAGCAGTTTACAAGGCCATAACTACGGGTCCTACTCCTACGAGCAGTACTTC. The gene calls are TRBV27 and TRBJ2-7; no clear D. This CDR3 contains 19 residues. Germline lookup yields CDR1 MNHEY and CDR2 SMNVEV (reference sequence). The V and J ends lost 2 bases and 0 bases respectively, with 23 bases between them.

The chain carries TRBV6-4 and TRBJ2-1; TRBD2 agrees at 9 bases. The CDR3 loop spans 15 amino acids. Germline V gene sequence: CDR1 MRHNA, CDR2 SNTAGT. With 0 bases clipped from V and 4 bases from J, the junction kept 1 base outside the gene matches. CDR3 loop: CASSDSTSGYNEQFF. CDR3 sequence (DNA): TGTGCCAGCAGTGACTCTACTAGCGGGTACAATGAGCAGTTCTTC.

This rearrangement joins TRBV5-1 to TRBJ2-2; TRBD1 matches at 7 bases. The CDR3 is made up of 18 amino acids. Trimming cost V 0 bases and J 2 bases; bases outside gene matches: 10. Germline CDR1 reads SGHRS; CDR2 reads YFSETQ. The DNA of the CDR3 is TGCGCCAGCAGCTTGGAGGGGATGACAGGGCTTAACACCGGGGAGCTGTTTTTT. It translates to CASSLEGMTGLNTGELFF.